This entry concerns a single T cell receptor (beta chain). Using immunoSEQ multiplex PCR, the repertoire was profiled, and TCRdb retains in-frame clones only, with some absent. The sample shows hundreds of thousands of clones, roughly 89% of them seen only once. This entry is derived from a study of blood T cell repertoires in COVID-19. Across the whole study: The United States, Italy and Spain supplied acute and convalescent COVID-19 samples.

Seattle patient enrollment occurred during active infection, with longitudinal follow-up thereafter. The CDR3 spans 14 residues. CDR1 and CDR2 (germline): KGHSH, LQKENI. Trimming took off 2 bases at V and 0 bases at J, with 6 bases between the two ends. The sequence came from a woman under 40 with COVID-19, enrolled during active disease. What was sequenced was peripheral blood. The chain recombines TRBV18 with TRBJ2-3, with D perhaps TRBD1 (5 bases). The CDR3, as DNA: TGTGCCAGCTCACCAGACAGTAGCACAGATACGCAGTATTTT. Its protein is CASSPDSSTDTQYF.